The rows below give T cell receptor beta chains drawn from one sample of a study of T-cell memory formation after mild COVID-19. TCRdb recomputed calls from the 5' RACE reads with MiXCR, one row per CDR3 protein. The sample records roughly 510,000 distinct CDR3 sequences, 15% to 20% being singletons. The sequenced sample was PBMCs or a T cell subset sorted from them (not recorded which). Receptors originate from an adult woman who had mild COVID-19 (a few samples of this study predate the infection). Cell type and time point are not known. Each CDR3 is given with its conserved first and last residue. Fields, in order: V gene, clone size, D gene, J gene, CDR3 DNA, CDR3 protein. A D gene is named only where the DNA matches it firmly. Size is omitted from some rows. Given values are once, few, many or a class for expanded clones.

v_call: TRBV6-5; clone_size: few; d_call: -; j_call: TRBJ1-2; cdr3_nt: TGTGCCAGCAGTTACAAGGGATACAACTTTAACTATGGCTACACCTTC; cdr3_aa: CASSYKGYNFNYGYTF
v_call: TRBV20-1; clone_size: -; d_call: -; j_call: TRBJ1-1; cdr3_nt: TGCAGTGCTAGAGATACACAGGGCCCTGAAGCTTTCTTT; cdr3_aa: CSARDTQGPEAFF
v_call: TRBV6-5; clone_size: few; d_call: -; j_call: TRBJ2-1; cdr3_nt: TGTGCCAGCAGACTGCTCGGTGAGCAGTTCTTC; cdr3_aa: CASRLLGEQFF
v_call: TRBV6-2/TRBV6-3; clone_size: few; d_call: -; j_call: TRBJ2-3; cdr3_nt: TGTGCCAGCAGTTTGGTCCTTCTAGATACGCAGTATTTT; cdr3_aa: CASSLVLLDTQYF
v_call: TRBV5-1; clone_size: -; d_call: -; j_call: TRBJ2-7; cdr3_nt: TGCGCCAGCAGCCAAGGGGGGGACAGCTTCTACGAGCAGTACTTC; cdr3_aa: CASSQGGDSFYEQYF
v_call: TRBV3-1; clone_size: -; d_call: TRBD1; j_call: TRBJ2-5; cdr3_nt: TGTGCCAGCAGCTCGCAGGGGGCAGGGGTCCAAGAGACCCAGTACTTC; cdr3_aa: CASSSQGAGVQETQYF
v_call: TRBV6-2/TRBV6-3; clone_size: -; d_call: TRBD2; j_call: TRBJ2-2; cdr3_nt: TGTGCCAGCAGACGCCCTAGCGGGGGGCGGACCGGGGAGCTGTTTTTT; cdr3_aa: CASRRPSGGRTGELFF
v_call: TRBV7-2; clone_size: -; d_call: TRBD2; j_call: TRBJ2-1; cdr3_nt: TGTGCCAGCAGCTTAAGACTAGCGGGAGCTTCCTCCTACAATGAGCAGTTCTTC; cdr3_aa: CASSLRLAGASSYNEQFF
v_call: TRBV7-9; clone_size: -; d_call: TRBD1; j_call: TRBJ1-1; cdr3_nt: TGTGCCAGCAGCTTAGCCGGGACAGGGGGGTACACTGAAGCTTTCTTT; cdr3_aa: CASSLAGTGGYTEAFF
v_call: TRBV4-1; clone_size: -; d_call: TRBD2; j_call: TRBJ2-2; cdr3_nt: TGCGCCAGCAGCCAAGGTCTAGCGGGGACCTTGGGCACCGGGGAGCTGTTTTTT; cdr3_aa: CASSQGLAGTLGTGELFF
v_call: TRBV18; clone_size: -; d_call: -; j_call: TRBJ2-3; cdr3_nt: TGTGCCAGCTCGCATACCGGGACTCGCAGCACAGATACGCAGTATTTT; cdr3_aa: CASSHTGTRSTDTQYF
v_call: TRBV25-1; clone_size: -; d_call: -; j_call: TRBJ1-5; cdr3_nt: TGTGCCAGCAGTTCTACAGGTCGGGGGCCCCAGCATTTT; cdr3_aa: CASSSTGRGPQHF
v_call: TRBV18; clone_size: once; d_call: -; j_call: TRBJ2-5; cdr3_nt: TGTGCCAGCTCACCAACTGGCAGACAAGAGACCCAGTACTTC; cdr3_aa: CASSPTGRQETQYF
v_call: TRBV29-1; clone_size: few; d_call: TRBD1; j_call: TRBJ1-1; cdr3_nt: TGCAGCGTGACAGGGGAGGGCACTGAAGCTTTCTTT; cdr3_aa: CSVTGEGTEAFF
v_call: TRBV12-3/TRBV12-4; clone_size: -; d_call: -; j_call: TRBJ2-5; cdr3_nt: TGTGCCAGCAGTACTACAGGGTCGTTCATGGAGACCCAGTACTTC; cdr3_aa: CASSTTGSFMETQYF
v_call: TRBV6-5; clone_size: -; d_call: TRBD2; j_call: TRBJ2-7; cdr3_nt: TGTGCCAGCAGTTCCCCCGGGGGGGGGCGCGAGCAGTACTTC; cdr3_aa: CASSSPGGGREQYF